Each of the 28 T cell receptor beta chains below was sequenced from the same sample in a study of T cells after somatic rescue of genetic block. The data were produced by immunoSEQ multiplex PCR, yet TCRdb's version contains in-frame clones alone and is incomplete. The sample records 70,000 to 85,000 clones, approximately 91% being singletons. The sample comprised peripheral blood mononuclear cells (PBMCs). The source is a man aged 30 to 39.

The CDR3 sequence is CASAWTGGFGYTF. CDR3 nucleotide sequence: TGTGCCAGCGCCTGGACAGGGGGCTTTGGCTACACCTTC. This chain connects TRBV28 to TRBJ1-2; 11 bases are shared with TRBD1. The germline V gene has CDR1 MDHEN and CDR2 SYDVKM. This CDR3 is built from 13 residues. The V gene end was trimmed by 8 bases and the J gene end by 7 bases; junction bases not matched to a gene: 6.

The chain uses TRBV6-5 and TRBJ1-1; 7 nucleotides line up with TRBD1. The CDR3 spans 15 residues. V shed 0 bases and J 2 bases; nucleotides not matched to a gene: 3. Per germline, CDR1 MNHEY and CDR2 SVGAGI. The DNA for the CDR3 is TGTGCCAGCAGTTACTCGAACAGGGGCAACACTGAAGCTTTCTTT. Encoded protein: CASSYSNRGNTEAFF.

This clone was found a few times. This chain links TRBV30 with TRBJ1-1; TRBD1 agrees at 8 bases. Germline V CDR1 and CDR2: GTSNPN, SVGIG (reference sequence). This CDR3 has 14 residues. J was trimmed by 6 bases and V by 4 bases; bases with no gene match: 10. CDR3 in amino acids: CAWIRTGRVAEAFF. CDR3 bases: TGTGCCTGGATTAGGACAGGGAGGGTAGCTGAAGCTTTCTTT.

The chain links TRBV2 to TRBJ2-1, with D maybe TRBD2 (6 bases). The CDR3 spans 11 residues. Per the germline V gene, CDR1 is SNHLY and CDR2 is FYNNEI. Trimming took off 6 bases at V and 14 bases at J, with 14 bases between the two ends. The CDR3: CASSRGAPEFF. In nucleotides, the CDR3 is TGTGCCAGCAGCCGCGGGGCCCCTGAGTTCTTC.

V usage is TRBV7-2 and J usage is TRBJ2-5; 9 positions match TRBD2. Germline V gives CDR1 SGHTA, CDR2 FQGNSA. Losses at the gene ends were 5 bases for V and 4 bases for J; bases not matched to a gene: 5. The CDR3 consists of 14 residues. The CDR3 is CASSRSGRGETQYF. The CDR3 DNA reads as TGTGCCAGCAGCCGTAGCGGGAGAGGAGAGACCCAGTACTTC.

The V call is TRBV12-2, the J call TRBJ2-1; the table's D call TRBD2 went unverified against the DNA. TRBV12-2 is termed a pseudogene. The CDR3 runs to 9 residues. The CDR3 reads CASLNEQFF. The CDR3 nucleotides are TGTGCATCCCTCAATGAGCAGTTCTTC.

The chain couples TRBV15 to TRBJ2-7, with TRBD2 identical over 12 bases. This CDR3 has 13 residues. In germline, CDR1 is LNHNV, CDR2 YYDKDF (reference sequence). V shed 8 bases, J shed 4 bases, and the junction held 3 bases outside the gene matches. The CDR3 DNA is TGTGCCACCGCTAGCGGGAGGGAATACGAGCAGTACTTC. Translating gives CATASGREYEQYF.

The table lists this clone with a count of one. V gene TRBV9 combines with J gene TRBJ2-2; D gene unclear. Trimming removed 3 bases at V and 3 bases at J, with 6 bases between. The germline CDR1 and CDR2 sequences are SGDLS and YYNGEE. The CDR3 covers 13 residues. This CDR3 is CASSDPYTGELFF. The DNA of the CDR3 is TGTGCCAGCAGCGACCCTTACACCGGGGAGCTGTTTTTT.

This chain uses TRBV7-2 with TRBJ1-1; D gene ambiguous. This CDR3 is built from 13 residues. Trimming shortened V by 5 bases and J by 1 base, and 8 bases separated the two germline ends. CDR1 and CDR2 from the germline V gene are SGHTA and FQGNSA. CDR3 amino acids: CASSLSGNTEAFF. The DNA for the CDR3 is TGTGCCAGCAGCCTATCAGGGAACACTGAAGCTTTCTTT.

This rearrangement joins TRBV28 to TRBJ2-7; D call uncertain. Per germline, CDR1 MDHEN and CDR2 SYDVKM. CDR3 length equals 14 residues. V lost 1 base to trimming and J lost 4 bases, with 11 bases between them. In nucleotides, the CDR3 is TGTGCCAGCAGTTTATCGGGCGGATATTACGAGCAGTACTTC. Amino acids: CASSLSGGYYEQYF.

The chain links TRBV18 to TRBJ2-6, with D perhaps given as TRBD1 or TRBD2 (5 bases each). Germline loops: CDR1 KGHSH, CDR2 LQKENI. The ends were cut back, 3 bases at V and 0 bases at J, with 15 bases in the middle. The CDR3 is made up of 18 amino acids. Here the CDR3 reads CASSPGVPRNSGANVLTF. CDR3 nucleotide sequence: TGTGCCAGCTCACCGGGGGTCCCAAGAAACTCTGGGGCCAACGTCCTGACTTTC.

The rearrangement joins TRBV27 to TRBJ1-2; 7 bases are a match to TRBD1. This CDR3 has 16 residues. CDR1 is MNHEY and CDR2 is SMNVEV in the germline V gene (reference sequence). The ends lost 2 bases at V and 7 bases at J; junction bases unmatched: 13. CDR3 in DNA: TGTGCCAGCAGTTTAGAAGACAGGGCGGGATTAGGTGGCTACACCTTC. It encodes CASSLEDRAGLGGYTF.

V is TRBV11-3 and J is TRBJ2-5, with 7 positions matching TRBD1. CDR1 and CDR2 from the germline V gene are SGHNT and YENEEA. After removal of 0 bases from V and 2 bases from J, the junction contained 9 bases not matched to a gene. The CDR3 sequence is 17 residues long. CDR3 nucleotides: TGTGCCAGCAGCTTAGATGTCAGGGGGTTCGAGCAAGAGACCCAGTACTTC. It yields the protein CASSLDVRGFEQETQYF.

This CDR3 reads CASRPSRAAGNTIYF. CDR3 DNA sequence: TGTGCCAGCAGGCCGTCAAGGGCAGCTGGAAACACCATATATTTT. The rearrangement uses TRBV6-5 and TRBJ1-3; D gene unclear. Germline V gene sequence: CDR1 MNHEY, CDR2 SVGAGI. CDR3 size: 15 residues. V dropped 6 bases and J dropped 2 bases, with 14 bases sitting between them.

V is TRBV7-2 and J is TRBJ2-3, with a weak D call TRBD2 (6 bases). Trimming pared 1 base from V and 2 bases from J, leaving 7 bases between. The CDR3 sequence is 14 residues long. Germline lookup yields CDR1 SGHTA and CDR2 FQGNSA. CDR3 loop: CASSLGLDTDTQYF. CDR3 DNA sequence: TGTGCCAGCAGCTTAGGACTAGACACAGATACGCAGTATTTT.

This chain uses TRBV6-5 with TRBJ2-1, with TRBD2 identical over 7 bases. The CDR3 has 15 residues. Germline values: CDR1 MNHEY, CDR2 SVGAGI. V trimming: 5 bases; J trimming: 4 bases; junction bases outside the gene matches: 8. The CDR3 DNA follows: TGTGCCAGCAGTAACCTAGCGGCCAGGTACAATGAGCAGTTCTTC. Encoded protein: CASSNLAARYNEQFF.

The chain couples TRBV7-9 to TRBJ2-1; 9 nucleotides match TRBD1. This CDR3 region has 15 residues. V lost 5 bases and J lost 4; bases outside the gene matches: 6. Germline values: CDR1 SEHNR, CDR2 FQNEAQ (reference sequence). The CDR3 DNA is TGTGCCAGCAGCAGAGTGGGGACAGGGTACAATGAGCAGTTCTTC. Translating it yields CASSRVGTGYNEQFF.

The V and J genes are TRBV19 and TRBJ2-3, with 8 bases identical to TRBD2. The CDR3 consists of 15 residues. Per the germline V gene, CDR1 is LNHDA and CDR2 is SQIVND (reference sequence). After removal of 4 bases from V and 3 bases from J, the junction contained 6 bases not matched to a gene. This CDR3 reads CASSSPASGTDTQYF. As DNA, the CDR3 is TGTGCCAGTAGTAGTCCGGCTAGCGGGACAGATACGCAGTATTTT. The whole variable domain, filled in from reference TRBV19 and TRBJ2-3, reads DGGITQSPKYLFRKEGQNVTLSCEQNLNHDAMYWYRQDPGQGLRLIYYSQIVNDFQKGDIAEGYSVSREKKESFPLTVTSAQKNPTAFYLCASSSPASGTDTQYFGPGTRLTVL.

The chain uses TRBV13 and TRBJ1-1; D is uncertain. V shed 5 bases and J shed 6 bases, with 16 bases lying between them. The CDR3 has 14 residues. CDR1 and CDR2 (germline): PRHDT, FYEKMQ (reference sequence). CDR3: CASSTTALVAEAFF. The DNA for the CDR3 is TGTGCCAGCAGCACCACGGCGTTAGTTGCTGAAGCTTTCTTT.

This clone was counted once. The J gene is TRBJ1-1, the V gene TRBV11-3; D is perhaps TRBD1 (5 bases). This CDR3 is built from 13 residues. The germline V gene encodes CDR1 SGHNT and CDR2 YENEEA. V was trimmed by 4 bases and J by 1 base, leaving 7 bases between them. CDR3 bases: TGTGCCAGCAGCTGGGGCGGGAACACTGAAGCTTTCTTT. This gives the protein CASSWGGNTEAFF. Combining the CDR3 with reference TRBV11-3 and TRBJ1-1 gives the whole variable domain EAGVVQSPRYKIIEKKQPVAFWCNPISGHNTLYWYLQNLGQGPELLIRYENEEAVDDSQLPKDRFSAERLKGVDSTLKIQPAELGDSAVYLCASSWGGNTEAFFGQGTRLTVV.

This chain connects TRBV2 to TRBJ2-3; TRBD2 matches at 8 bases. The length of the CDR3 is 15 residues. V gave up 3 bases and J gave up 0 bases; unmatched junction bases: 2. CDR1 is SNHLY and CDR2 is FYNNEI in the germline V gene. In nucleotides, the CDR3 is TGTGCCAGCAGTGATAGCGGGGATAGCACAGATACGCAGTATTTT. It translates to CASSDSGDSTDTQYF.

The chain links TRBV2 to TRBJ1-2, with D tentatively TRBD1 (6 bases). V lost 2 bases to trimming and J lost 7 bases, with 20 bases between them. Germline V gene data show CDR1 as SNHLY and CDR2 as FYNNEI. CDR3 size: 16 residues. The CDR3 sequence is CASSEFDGGRGGGYTF. CDR3 nucleotide sequence: TGTGCCAGCAGTGAATTCGACGGGGGCAGGGGAGGTGGCTACACCTTC.

The chain carries TRBV11-3 and TRBJ2-2; D gene uncertain. The CDR3 contains 14 residues. Germline CDR1 and CDR2: SGHNT and YENEEA. Trimming shortened V by 3 bases and J by 0 bases, and 5 bases separated the two germline ends. The CDR3 bases are TGTGCCAGCAGCTTCAGAGCGAACACCGGGGAGCTGTTTTTT. This gives the protein CASSFRANTGELFF.

This rearrangement joins TRBV11-1 to TRBJ1-6, with D unclear. Germline V gene sequence: CDR1 SGHAT, CDR2 FQDESV (reference sequence). The CDR3 loop spans 17 amino acids. The V and J ends lost 3 bases and 7 bases respectively, with 19 bases between them. For the CDR3, the DNA is TGTGCCAGCAGCTTGTCCTACGGCGCCCTCCAAAATTCACCCCTCCACTTT. Its translation: CASSLSYGALQNSPLHF. The full variable domain, in which reference TRBV11-1 and TRBJ1-6 provide the parts outside the CDR3, is EAEVAQSPRYKITEKSQAVAFWCDPISGHATLYWYRQILGQGPELLVQFQDESVVDDSQLPKDRFSAERLKGVDSTLKIQPAELGDSAMYLCASSLSYGALQNSPLHFGNGTRLTVT.

The chain carries TRBV28 and TRBJ2-3; no definite D call. Germline V gives CDR1 MDHEN, CDR2 SYDVKM. V lost 5 bases and J lost 4, with 13 bases in between. The length of the CDR3 is 14 residues. CDR3 in DNA: TGTGCCAGCAGTCCAGGACCTGGGGCAGATACGCAGTATTTT. Amino acids: CASSPGPGADTQYF.

The chain recombines TRBV2 with TRBJ2-3; 7 bases agree with TRBD2. The trim removed 8 bases at V and 6 bases at J, leaving 8 bases unmatched. This CDR3 is 13 amino acids long. Germline CDR1 and CDR2: SNHLY and FYNNEI. CDR3 sequence: CASGGEGYDTQYF. DNA for the CDR3: TGTGCCAGCGGGGGGGAGGGGTATGATACGCAGTATTTT.

The chain is built from TRBV7-3 and TRBJ1-2, with TRBD1 as a possible D gene (6 bases). V gave up 1 base and J gave up 5 bases, with 14 bases separating them. The CDR3 has 15 residues. The germline CDR1 and CDR2 sequences are SGHTA and FQGTGA. The CDR3 coding sequence is TGTGCCAGCAGCTTAAGGGGTGGGACAACTTATGGCTACACCTTC. Protein: CASSLRGGTTYGYTF.

The chain combines TRBV27 with TRBJ2-5, with TRBD1 identical over 8 bases. CDR1 is MNHEY and CDR2 is SMNVEV in the germline V gene (reference sequence). Germline trimming cut 5 bases from V and 5 bases from J; bases unmatched to any gene: 1. CDR3 length: 12 residues. CDR3 in DNA: TGTGCCAGCAGTGCAGGGGGCGAGACCCAGTACTTC. It codes for CASSAGGETQYF.